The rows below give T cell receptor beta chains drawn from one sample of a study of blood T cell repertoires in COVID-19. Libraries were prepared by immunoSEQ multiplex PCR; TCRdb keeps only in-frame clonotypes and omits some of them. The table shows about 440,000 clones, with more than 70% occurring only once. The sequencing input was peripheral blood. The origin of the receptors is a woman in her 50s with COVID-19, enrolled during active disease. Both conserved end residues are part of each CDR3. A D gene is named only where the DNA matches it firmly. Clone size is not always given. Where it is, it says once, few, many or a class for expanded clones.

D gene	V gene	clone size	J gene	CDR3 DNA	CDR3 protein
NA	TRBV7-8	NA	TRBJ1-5	TGTGCCAGCAGTTGGACAGACGATCAGCCCCAGCATTTT	CASSWTDDQPQHF
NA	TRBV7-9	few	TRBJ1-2	TGTGCCAGCAGCCTAGGGACGGGGGATGGCTACACCTTC	CASSLGTGDGYTF
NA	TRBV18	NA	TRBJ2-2	TGTGCCAGCTCACCAACCGACGGGGGAACGGGCGGGGAGCTGTTTTTT	CASSPTDGGTGGELFF
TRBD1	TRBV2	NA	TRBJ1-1	TGTGCCAGCAGTCCACTTCAGGGGGCCGGGACTGAAGCTTTCTTT	CASSPLQGAGTEAFF
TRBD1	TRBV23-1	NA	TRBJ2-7	TGCGCCAGCAGTCGACAACTAGGGAGGGGACAGGGAAACCCCTACGAGCAGTACTTC	CASSRQLGRGQGNPYEQYF
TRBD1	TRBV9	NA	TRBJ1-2	TGTGCCAGCAGCGTGGGGACAGTAGTAAACTATGGCTACACCTTC	CASSVGTVVNYGYTF
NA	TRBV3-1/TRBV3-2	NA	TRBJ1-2	TGTGCCAGCAGCCAAGATCTAAACAGACCCAGGGGTTTC	CASSQDLNRPRGF
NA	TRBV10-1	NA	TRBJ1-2	TGCGCCAGCAGTGCCGACTCTTCACCCGGGGGCTATGGCTACACCTTC	CASSADSSPGGYGYTF
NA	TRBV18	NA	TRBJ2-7	TGTGCCAGCTCACTGCAGAACTACGAGCAGTACTTC	CASSLQNYEQYF
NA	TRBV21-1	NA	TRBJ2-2	TGTGCCAGCAGCAAAGGGCAGGCTAGCGGGGGGGAAACGAGGAACACCGGGGAGCTGTTTTTT	CASSKGQASGGETRNTGELFF
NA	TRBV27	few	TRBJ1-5	TGTGCCAGCACCCCCGCGGGGGCGTATCAGCCCCAGCATTTT	CASTPAGAYQPQHF
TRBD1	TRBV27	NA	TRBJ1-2	TGTGCCAGCAGTTTAAGGGCAGGGGGCGATGTGCTCTATGGCTACACCTTC	CASSLRAGGDVLYGYTF
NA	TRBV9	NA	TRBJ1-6	TGTGCCAGCAGCGTCCTGATGACAGATTCACCCCTCCACTTT	CASSVLMTDSPLHF
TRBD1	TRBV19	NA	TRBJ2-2	TGTGCCAGTAGTCCGATCCGGGACAGGGCCTCCGGGGAGCTGTTTTTT	CASSPIRDRASGELFF
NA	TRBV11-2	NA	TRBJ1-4	TGTGCCAGCAGCCGCGACATTGAAAAACTGTTTTTT	CASSRDIEKLFF
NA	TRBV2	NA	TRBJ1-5	TGTGCCAGCAGTGGGGCAGGGAGCAATCAGCCCCAGCATTTT	CASSGAGSNQPQHF
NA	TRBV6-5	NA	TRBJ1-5	TGTGCCACCAACGCGATGGGGGCAGGCAATCAGCCCCAGCATTTT	CATNAMGAGNQPQHF
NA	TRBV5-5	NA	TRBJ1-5	TGTGCCAGCAGCTTTGGGGCAGGGGATCAGCCCCAGCATTTT	CASSFGAGDQPQHF
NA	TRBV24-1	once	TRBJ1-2	TGTGCCGCCGAAAACCCCAGGGTATTGGGCTACACCTTC	CAAENPRVLGYTF
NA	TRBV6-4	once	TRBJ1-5	TGTGCCAGCAGTGACTCCTCACAGGGTGTATTTCAGCCCCAGCATTTT	CASSDSSQGVFQPQHF
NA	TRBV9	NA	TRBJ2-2	TGTGCCTCGACAGAGACGAACACCGGGGAGCTGTTTTTT	CASTETNTGELFF
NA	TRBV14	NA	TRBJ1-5	TGTGCCACTTTCACCGACAGATTAAGCAATCAGCCCCAGCATTTT	CATFTDRLSNQPQHF
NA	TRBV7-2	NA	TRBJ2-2	TGTGCCAGCAGCTCGGGACTCGACACCGGGGAGCTGTTTTTT	CASSSGLDTGELFF
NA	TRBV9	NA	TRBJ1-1	TGTGCCAGCAGCCCAGGACACCTGAACACTGAAGCTTTCTTT	CASSPGHLNTEAFF
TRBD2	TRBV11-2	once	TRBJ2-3	TGTGCCAGCACCCGACTAGCGGGGGTGAGCACAGATACGCAGTATTTT	CASTRLAGVSTDTQYF
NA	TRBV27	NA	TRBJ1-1	TGTGCCAGCAGCACAGCACCGAACACTGAAGCTTTCTTT	CASSTAPNTEAFF
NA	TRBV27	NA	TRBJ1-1	TGTGCCAGCAGTTTAGACCGGGTGGAGAACACTGAAGCTTTCTTT	CASSLDRVENTEAFF
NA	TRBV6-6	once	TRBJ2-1	TGTGCCAGCAGTTACCCTACTAATTACAATGAGCAGTTCTTC	CASSYPTNYNEQFF
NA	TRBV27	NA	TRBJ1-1	TGTGCCAGCAGTCTTGGGACATCCCACCTTGACACTGAAGCTTTCTTT	CASSLGTSHLDTEAFF
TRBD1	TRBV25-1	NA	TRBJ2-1	TGTGCCAGCAGTGAACCCAAGGCAGGGGGATACAATGAGCAGTTCTTC	CASSEPKAGGYNEQFF
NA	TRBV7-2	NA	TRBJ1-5	TGTGCCAGCAGCCCCCCCCGGCAGCCCCAGCATTTT	CASSPPRQPQHF
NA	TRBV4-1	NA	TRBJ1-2	TGCGCCAGCAGCCAAGAACAGGCCTCAGGCTACACCTTC	CASSQEQASGYTF
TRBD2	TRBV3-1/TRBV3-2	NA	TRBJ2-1	TGTGCCAGCAGTCGTCCGGGGGGTGAGCAGTTCTTC	CASSRPGGEQFF
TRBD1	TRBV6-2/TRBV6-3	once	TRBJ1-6	TGTGCCAGCAGTTCGGGACAGGGAATGGATTCACCCCTCCACTTT	CASSSGQGMDSPLHF
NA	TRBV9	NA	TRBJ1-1	TGTGCCAGCAGCGTAGGCGGGACCGAAGCTTTCTTT	CASSVGGTEAFF
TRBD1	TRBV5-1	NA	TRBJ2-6	TGCGCCAGCAGCGACCGGGACAGGGGCCTTTCTGGGGCCAACGTCCTGACTTTC	CASSDRDRGLSGANVLTF
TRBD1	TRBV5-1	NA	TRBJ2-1	TGCGCCAGCAGCTTGGGGGACAGGGTCGGAGAGCAGTTCTTC	CASSLGDRVGEQFF
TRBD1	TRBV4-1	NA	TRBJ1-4	TGCGCCAGCAGCCTAACCTACAGGGGGCAAAATGAAAAACTGTTTTTT	CASSLTYRGQNEKLFF
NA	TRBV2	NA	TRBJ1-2	TGTGCCAGCCATGGGGGGGCAACGAATAACTATGGCTACACCTTC	CASHGGATNNYGYTF
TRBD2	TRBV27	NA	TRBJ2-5	TGTGCCAGCAGTTTATCGGGGATCCCCGGGGGGGAGACCCAGTACTTC	CASSLSGIPGGETQYF
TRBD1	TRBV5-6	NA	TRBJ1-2	TGTGCCAGCAGCACCTTAGGACAGGGAGGTAATGACTATGGCTACACCTTC	CASSTLGQGGNDYGYTF
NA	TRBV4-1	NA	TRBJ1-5	TGCGCCAGCAGCGGGTGGAGTAGCAATCAGCCCCAGCATTTT	CASSGWSSNQPQHF
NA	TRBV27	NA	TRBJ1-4	TGTGCCAGCAGCTCCTGGGGGCAGGCTGAAAAACTGTTTTTT	CASSSWGQAEKLFF
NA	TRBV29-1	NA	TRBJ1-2	TGCAGCGTTCAGGGTCTCGGTGGCTACACCTTC	CSVQGLGGYTF
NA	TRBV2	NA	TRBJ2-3	TGTGCCAGCAGTGTTTCCATTAGCACAGATACGCAGTATTTT	CASSVSISTDTQYF
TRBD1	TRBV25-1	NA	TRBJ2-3	TGTGCCAGCAGTGAATTAACAGGGGGAGTAGATACGCAGTATTTT	CASSELTGGVDTQYF
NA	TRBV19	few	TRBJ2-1	TGTGCCAGTAGTATTGACAGGGAGGCCTACAATGAGCAGTTCTTC	CASSIDREAYNEQFF
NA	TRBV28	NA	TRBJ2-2	TGTGCCAGCGGGGAGTGGGAGCTGTTTTTT	CASGEWELFF
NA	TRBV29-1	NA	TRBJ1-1	TGCAGCGTGGGGGGTTATAGAGTCGGGACTGAAGCTTTCTTT	CSVGGYRVGTEAFF
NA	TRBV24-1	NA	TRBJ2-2	TGTGCCACCAGACCAGGAAACACCGGGGAGCTGTTTTTT	CATRPGNTGELFF
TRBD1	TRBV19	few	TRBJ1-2	TGTGCCAGTAGTATATCGCAGGGGGCGGGCATTGGCTACACCTTC	CASSISQGAGIGYTF
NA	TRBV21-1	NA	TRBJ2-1	TGTGCCAGCAGCAAAGTTCAGGGCAGTACCTACAATGAGCAGTTCTTC	CASSKVQGSTYNEQFF
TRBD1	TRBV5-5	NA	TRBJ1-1	TGTGCCAGCAGCTTACACAGGGGGGACACTGAAGCTTTCTTT	CASSLHRGDTEAFF
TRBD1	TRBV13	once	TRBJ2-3	TGTGCCAGCAGCTTAGAAGAGGGGGCAGCAGATACGCAGTATTTT	CASSLEEGAADTQYF
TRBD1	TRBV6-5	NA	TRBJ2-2	TGTGCCAGCAGCAGGGACAGGGGATACACCGGGGAGCTGTTTTTT	CASSRDRGYTGELFF
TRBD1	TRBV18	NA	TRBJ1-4	TGTGCCAGCTCACGAGGGGGCGCAAATGAAAAACTGTTTTTT	CASSRGGANEKLFF
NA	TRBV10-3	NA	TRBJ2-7	TGTGCCATCAGTGCGGACAGCTACGAGCAGTACTTC	CAISADSYEQYF